What follows is one T cell receptor (beta chain) and its context. This sample was taken from a study of cytomegalovirus exposure and HLA in healthy donors. Primers: 60 Vbeta forward and 13 Jbeta reverse. Per the original data handling: Later reanalysis found 75 million to 100 million unique TCR beta chains, some 10 million of them shared. Sequencing was performed with immunoSEQ multiplex PCR; in TCRdb, only in-frame clones are kept and a portion is missing. From that table come the V and J calls and clone size; the DNA was used to work out D and trimming. The repertoire holds 150,000 to 200,000 clones, with roughly 79% as singletons. The CDR3 covers 16 residues. The germline V gene encodes CDR1 GTSNPN and CDR2 SVGIG (reference sequence). Trimming cost V 3 bases and J 1 base, with 15 bases left between them.

The V gene is TRBV30, the J gene TRBJ2-2; tentatively, D is TRBD1 (5 bases). Sequencing input: PBMCs. This TCR came from a woman between 25 and 40 years old in good health and CMV-seropositive. The CDR3 protein is CAWSPFRVRNTGELFF. The CDR3 DNA is TGTGCCTGGAGCCCGTTCAGGGTTAGGAACACCGGGGAGCTGTTTTTT. The variable domain in full, completed from reference TRBV30 and TRBJ2-2, reads SQTIHQWPATLVQPVGSPLSLECTVEGTSNPNLYWYRQAAGRGLQLLFYSVGIGQISSEVPQNLSASRPQDRQFILSSKKLLLSDSGFYLCAWSPFRVRNTGELFFGEGSRLTVL.